Listed here are 6 T cell receptor beta chains from one sample, sequenced in a study of blood T cell repertoires in COVID-19. The assay was immunoSEQ multiplex PCR, and TCRdb's table has in-frame clones only and misses some. In the table there are 70,000 to 95,000 clones, more than 80% of which are singletons. Input material: peripheral blood. Receptors originate from a man aged 50-60 years with COVID-19, enrolled during active disease.

V is TRBV5-1 and J is TRBJ2-7; 9 nucleotides align to TRBD1. CDR1 and CDR2 (germline): SGHRS, YFSETQ. V lost 0 bases and J lost 7; bases outside the gene matches: 8. The CDR3 length is 15 residues. CDR3 residues: CASSLEGQGRAEQYF. In nucleotides, the CDR3 is TGCGCCAGCAGCTTGGAGGGACAGGGTCGTGCGGAGCAGTACTTC.

The count of this clone is one. The V call is TRBV27, the J call TRBJ2-1, with D maybe TRBD2 (7 bases). The CDR3 extends over 14 amino acids. The germline gives CDR1 MNHEY, CDR2 SMNVEV (reference sequence). V lost 10 bases and J lost 3, with 16 bases in between. In DNA form, the CDR3 reads TGTGCCACCAAAGGGGGGGGAGACTACAATGAGCAGTTCTTC. Translating gives CATKGGGDYNEQFF.

CDR3 DNA: TGTGCCAGCAGCGACCGGGGAACAGATACGCAGTATTTT. It translates to CASSDRGTDTQYF. J is TRBJ2-3 and V is TRBV6-2 or TRBV6-3, with D possibly TRBD2 on 5 matching bases. This CDR3 comprises 13 residues. V shed 6 bases and J shed 3 bases, with 10 bases lying between them. Germline CDR1 reads MNHEY; CDR2 reads SVGEGT.

This clone was detected only a few times. The chain is built from TRBV3-1 (or the pseudogene TRBV3-2) and TRBJ1-1; TRBD1 agrees at 10 bases. CDR1 LGHDT and CDR2 YNNKEL come from the germline V gene (reference sequence). V shed 0 bases, J shed 1 base, and the junction held 5 bases outside the gene matches. There are 17 residues in the CDR3. This CDR3 is CASSQDPTGGWNTEAFF. The DNA of the CDR3 is TGTGCCAGCAGCCAAGACCCGACAGGGGGCTGGAACACTGAAGCTTTCTTT.

This chain joins TRBV6-5 and TRBJ1-3; possibly TRBD1 for D (6 bases). V was shortened by 0 bases and J by 12 bases, with 15 bases between the two germline ends. The germline V gene encodes CDR1 MNHEY and CDR2 SVGAGI. This CDR3 spans 14 amino acids. The CDR3 coding sequence is TGTGCCAGCAGTTACTCGAATTCCGGGACAAACATATATTTT. It specifies CASSYSNSGTNIYF.

The chain uses TRBV11-2 and TRBJ2-1, with 7 bases aligning to TRBD2. Trimming at V came to 5 bases and at J to 2 bases, leaving 9 bases not matched to a gene. Germline lookup yields CDR1 SGHAT and CDR2 FQNNGV. CDR3 length: 16 amino acids. The CDR3 sequence is CASSQRVAGAYNEQFF. CDR3 nucleotides: TGTGCCAGCAGCCAGAGGGTGGCGGGAGCCTACAATGAGCAGTTCTTC. The variable domain in full, with the rest retrieved from reference TRBV11-2 and TRBJ2-1, is EAGVAQSPRYKIIEKRQSVAFWCNPISGHATLYWYQQILGQGPKLLIQFQNNGVVDDSQLPKDRFSAERLKGVDSTLKIQPAKLEDSAVYLCASSQRVAGAYNEQFFGPGTRLTVL.